A single sample gave rise to the 23 T cell receptor beta chains below, sequenced in a study of Ad26.COV2.S vaccination and SARS-CoV-2 variants. The method was immunoSEQ multiplex PCR; TCRdb's version includes in-frame clones alone and lacks a portion of them. The sample holds about half a million clones, 89% seen once. Treatment here: roughly 20 received Ad26.COV2.S at low or high dose, single or two shots; roughly five received placebo; per-sample allocation not given. Specimen acquisition occurred on day 63 following the initial vaccine or placebo injection. The material sequenced was peripheral blood, taken in a trial of Ad26.COV2.S vaccine versus placebo. The receptors stem from a person aged 18-65 years who received the Ad26.COV2.S COVID-19 vaccine or a placebo.

The CDR3 spells CASILRESRTDTQYF. CDR3 sequence (DNA): TGTGCCAGCATCCTCCGGGAAAGCCGCACAGATACGCAGTATTTT. This sequence joins TRBV28 and TRBJ2-3, with D perhaps TRBD2 (5 bases). Germline lookup yields CDR1 MDHEN and CDR2 SYDVKM. V was shortened by 7 bases and J by 1 base, with 15 bases between the two germline ends. The CDR3 totals 15 residues. Supplemented by reference TRBV28 and TRBJ2-3, the full variable domain reads DVKVTQSSRYLVKRTGEKVFLECVQDMDHENMFWYRQDPGLGLRLIYFSYDVKMKEKGDIPEGYSVSREKKERFSLILESASTNQTSMYLCASILRESRTDTQYFGPGTRLTVL.

This clone was found once. The chain joins TRBV7-9 to TRBJ2-2, with a tentative D call TRBD2 (5 bases). The CDR3 loop spans 16 amino acids. From germline, CDR1 is SEHNR and CDR2 FQNEAQ (reference sequence). Between the trimmed V and J ends, which lost 5 bases and 4 bases, there was a span of 17 bases. The CDR3 loop reads CASSRAGSSRTGELFF. CDR3 nucleotides: TGTGCCAGCAGCAGAGCTGGGAGTAGTCGCACCGGGGAGCTGTTTTTT.

The chain uses TRBV6-5 and TRBJ2-3, with a tentative D call TRBD2 (6 bases). The germline V and J ends were trimmed by 3 bases and 2 bases, with 15 bases remaining between them. The length of the CDR3 is 16 residues. Per germline, CDR1 MNHEY and CDR2 SVGAGI. The chain's CDR3 is CASSYQAGINTDTQYF. CDR3 coding DNA: TGTGCCAGCAGTTATCAGGCGGGAATTAACACAGATACGCAGTATTTT.

V and J are TRBV2 and TRBJ1-5; D is undetermined. The V gene lost 3 bases and the J gene lost 4 bases, with 10 bases spanning the gap. This CDR3 has 14 amino acids. Germline V gene sequence: CDR1 SNHLY, CDR2 FYNNEI. The CDR3 DNA is TGTGCCAGCAGTGATGATCAGCAAAATCAGCCCCAGCATTTT. Encoded protein: CASSDDQQNQPQHF.

This sequence joins TRBV15 and TRBJ2-3; a weak D match, TRBD1 (6 bases). V lost 1 base and J lost 0, with 8 bases in between. The CDR3 spans 15 residues. Germline CDR1 LNHNV, CDR2 YYDKDF (reference sequence). DNA of the CDR3: TGTGCCACCAGCAGAGGGACAGTAAGCACAGATACGCAGTATTTT. It translates to CATSRGTVSTDTQYF.

The gene calls are TRBV10-3 and TRBJ2-7, with 9 nucleotides matching TRBD1. Germline CDR1 reads ENHRY; CDR2 reads SYGVKD. CDR3 length: 15 amino acids. V was clipped by 2 bases and J by 7 bases; unmatched bases: 9. The CDR3 DNA sequence: TGTGCCATCAGTGAGCCGGGACAGGGACACCGAGAGCAGTACTTC. It specifies CAISEPGQGHREQYF.

This clone has only one observation. The chain uses TRBV7-2 and TRBJ2-5, with D possibly matching TRBD1 (5 bases). Germline assignment: CDR1 SGHTA and CDR2 FQGNSA. The CDR3 has 13 residues. The V end lost 3 bases, the J end lost 3 bases, and 8 bases lay between the germline ends. The CDR3, as DNA: TGTGCCAGCAGCTTTTCCAGGGAAGAGACCCAGTACTTC. It yields the protein CASSFSREETQYF. Full variable domain (outside the CDR3, taken from reference TRBV7-2 and TRBJ2-5): GAGVSQSPSNKVTEKGKDVELRCDPISGHTALYWYRQSLGQGLEFLIYFQGNSAPDKSGLPSDRFSAERTGGSVSTLTIQRTQQEDSAVYLCASSFSREETQYFGPGTRLLVL.

The V call is TRBV29-1, the J call TRBJ1-2; possible D gene TRBD1, 6 bases. The germline gives CDR1 SQVTM, CDR2 ANQGSEA. V was clipped by 4 bases and J by 6 bases, with 12 bases between them. The length of the CDR3 is 12 residues. DNA for the CDR3: TGCAGCGTTGCAGAACAGGGCAATGGCTACACCTTC. Translated, it gives CSVAEQGNGYTF.

The rearrangement uses TRBV11-2 and TRBJ2-1; TRBD2 is a possible D gene (6 bases). Germline CDR1 reads SGHAT; CDR2 reads FQNNGV. The ends were cut back, 3 bases at V and 0 bases at J, with 9 bases in the middle. The CDR3 loop spans 15 amino acids. The CDR3 bases are TGTGCCAGCAGCTTTGGGGGGAACTCCTACAATGAGCAGTTCTTC. It yields the protein CASSFGGNSYNEQFF. Supplemented by reference TRBV11-2 and TRBJ2-1, the full variable domain reads EAGVAQSPRYKIIEKRQSVAFWCNPISGHATLYWYQQILGQGPKLLIQFQNNGVVDDSQLPKDRFSAERLKGVDSTLKIQPAKLEDSAVYLCASSFGGNSYNEQFFGPGTRLTVL.

J is TRBJ2-7 and V is TRBV7-2; D may be TRBD2 (6 bases). Germline V gene sequence: CDR1 SGHTA, CDR2 FQGNSA. The V end lost 7 bases, the J end lost 5 bases, and 18 bases lay between the germline ends. There are 14 residues in the CDR3. The CDR3 region is CASTVRGTPHEQYF. The CDR3 DNA reads TGTGCCAGCACCGTACGGGGGACCCCCCACGAGCAGTACTTC.

This sequence joins TRBV3-1 (or the pseudogene TRBV3-2) and TRBJ1-6; D possibly corresponds to TRBD1 (5 bases). CDR1 and CDR2 (germline): LGHDT, YNNKEL (reference sequence). This CDR3 has 17 amino acids. Trimming took off 0 bases at V and 4 bases at J, with 13 bases between the two ends. The CDR3 loop reads CASSQESAAGYNSPLHF. CDR3 bases: TGTGCCAGCAGCCAAGAGTCGGCGGCAGGGTATAATTCACCCCTCCACTTT.

The gene calls are TRBV6-4 and TRBJ1-2; D gene unclear. Trimming stripped 6 bases from V and 4 bases from J, with 15 bases between. The CDR3 extends over 14 amino acids. Germline V lookup: CDR1 MRHNA, CDR2 SNTAGT. CDR3 coding DNA: TGTGCCAGCAGATCTAGGACGGACCTCTATGGCTACACCTTC. It translates to CASRSRTDLYGYTF.

This chain links TRBV2 with TRBJ2-1; tentatively, D is TRBD2 (5 bases). Per the germline V gene, CDR1 is SNHLY and CDR2 is FYNNEI. The CDR3 extends over 15 amino acids. Trimming took 5 bases from V and 5 from J, leaving 16 bases between them. The CDR3 DNA reads TGTGCCAGCAGTACTAGGGTCGGTGGTGACAATGAGCAGTTCTTC. It encodes CASSTRVGGDNEQFF.

The chain has TRBV14 and TRBJ1-1; 8 positions agree with TRBD1. The CDR3 runs 13 residues. The V and J ends lost 3 bases and 3 bases, in that order; junction bases with no gene match: 0. The V gene's germline CDR1 is SGHDN and CDR2 FVKESK. CDR3 in DNA: TGTGCCAGCAGCCACAGGGGGCACACTGAAGCTTTCTTT. Its translation: CASSHRGHTEAFF.

This clone appeared once. The V gene is TRBV5-1, the J gene TRBJ2-2; TRBD2 might be the D (5 bases). This CDR3 region has 15 residues. V was cut by 5 bases and J by 4 bases, with 15 bases left in between. Germline V lookup: CDR1 SGHRS, CDR2 YFSETQ. This CDR3 is CASSSGPGGTGELFF. The CDR3 coding sequence is TGCGCCAGCAGTTCGGGCCCCGGAGGCACCGGGGAGCTGTTTTTT.

The rearrangement joins TRBV24-1 to TRBJ2-1; 7 bases map to TRBD2. The junction had 6 bases not matched to a gene; V was cut back by 4 bases and J by 4 bases. The CDR3 covers 15 residues. Per germline, CDR1 KGHDR and CDR2 SFDVKD. The DNA for the CDR3 is TGTGCCACCAGTGACAGGACTAGGTCTTACAATGAGCAGTTCTTC. This translates into CATSDRTRSYNEQFF.

The gene calls are TRBV3-1 (or the pseudogene TRBV3-2) and TRBJ2-7; TRBD2 matches 8 bases. CDR3 length equals 16 residues. The germline gives CDR1 LGHDT, CDR2 YNNKEL (reference sequence). V lost 3 bases, J lost 4 bases, and 11 bases stayed unmatched. As DNA, the CDR3 is TGTGCCAGCAGCCACCGCCTAAGCGGGAGAGAGTACGAGCAGTACTTC. It codes for CASSHRLSGREYEQYF.

Concerning this clone itself: Other DNA sequences from this sample encode an identical CDR3 as well. The genes are TRBV5-1 and TRBJ2-3; no clear D gene. Germline CDR1 is SGHRS and CDR2 is YFSETQ. The CDR3 spans 11 residues. V shed 0 bases and J shed 5 bases, with 1 base lying between them. CDR3 coding DNA: TGCGCCAGCAGCTTGGGAGATACGCAGTATTTT. It codes for CASSLGDTQYF. Filled out from reference TRBV5-1 and TRBJ2-3, the complete variable domain reads KAGVTQTPRYLIKTRGQQVTLSCSPISGHRSVSWYQQTPGQGLQFLFEYFSETQRNKGNFPGRFSGRQFSNSRSEMNVSTLELGDSALYLCASSLGDTQYFGPGTRLTVL.

The chain uses TRBV12-5 and TRBJ2-3, with no clear D. Looked up from germline, CDR1 is LGHNT and CDR2 is FRNRAP. The CDR3 contains 13 residues. The V end lost 1 base, the J end lost 6 bases, and 8 bases lay between the germline ends. This CDR3 reads CASGLGGRDTQYF. DNA for the CDR3: TGTGCTAGTGGTTTGGGGGGTCGGGATACGCAGTATTTT.

V is TRBV7-2 and J is TRBJ2-3, with 9 bases matching TRBD2. V lost 1 base, J lost 2 bases, and 10 bases stayed unmatched. Germline loops: CDR1 SGHTA, CDR2 FQGNSA. The CDR3 runs 18 residues. The CDR3 is CASSLVVSGSIVTDTQYF. DNA of the CDR3: TGTGCCAGCAGCTTAGTGGTTAGCGGGAGTATCGTCACAGATACGCAGTATTTT.

This chain connects TRBV27 to TRBJ1-3; TRBD1 is a possible D gene (6 bases). The CDR3 sequence is 15 residues long. Germline lookup yields CDR1 MNHEY and CDR2 SMNVEV (reference sequence). Trimming shortened V by 6 bases and J by 0 bases, and 12 bases separated the two germline ends. CDR3 region: CASRANRDSGNTIYF. CDR3 sequence (DNA): TGTGCCAGCAGGGCCAACAGGGACTCTGGAAACACCATATATTTT.

The chain employs TRBV5-1 and TRBJ2-3; D unresolved. The V and J ends lost 0 bases and 5 bases respectively, with 10 bases between them. CDR3 length: 14 amino acids. Germline CDR1 SGHRS, CDR2 YFSETQ. The CDR3 here is CASSLVPIGDTQYF. As DNA, the CDR3 is TGCGCCAGCAGCTTGGTCCCAATCGGAGATACGCAGTATTTT. Together with reference TRBV5-1 and TRBJ2-3, the CDR3 gives the full variable domain: KAGVTQTPRYLIKTRGQQVTLSCSPISGHRSVSWYQQTPGQGLQFLFEYFSETQRNKGNFPGRFSGRQFSNSRSEMNVSTLELGDSALYLCASSLVPIGDTQYFGPGTRLTVL.

CDR3 protein: CASSARASPYNEQFF. The CDR3 nucleotides read TGTGCCAGCAGTGCCCGGGCTAGTCCCTACAATGAGCAGTTCTTC. The chain recombines TRBV25-1 with TRBJ2-1; no firm D call. Trimming removed 4 bases from V and 2 bases from J, with 12 bases in between. CDR1 MGHDK and CDR2 SYGVNS come from the germline V gene. This CDR3 region has 15 residues. The entire variable domain, with the rest obtained from reference TRBV25-1 and TRBJ2-1, is as follows: EADIYQTPRYLVIGTGKKITLECSQTMGHDKMYWYQQDPGMELHLIHYSYGVNSTEKGDLSSESTVSRIRTEHFPLTLESARPSHTSQYLCASSARASPYNEQFFGPGTRLTVL.